What follows are 15 T cell receptor beta chains derived from one specimen sequenced in a study of blood T cell repertoires in COVID-19. TCRdb's copy holds only in-frame clones and misses some; the assay was immunoSEQ multiplex PCR. The sample shows about 210,000 clones, approximately 89% of them seen only once. The sequenced sample was peripheral blood. The receptors were sampled from a woman between 40 and 50 years old with acute or convalescent COVID-19.

The rearrangement uses TRBV7-2 and TRBJ2-1; D is perhaps TRBD1 (6 bases). The CDR3 loop spans 16 amino acids. Germline CDR1 is SGHTA and CDR2 is FQGNSA. V was pared by 6 bases and J by 0 bases, with 15 bases between. The DNA for the CDR3 is TGTGCCAGCAGAGCTAAACAGGGTCACTCCTACAATGAGCAGTTCTTC. Residues: CASRAKQGHSYNEQFF.

This clone was counted a single time. The V and J genes are TRBV28 and TRBJ1-2; the match to TRBD1 covers 8 bases. The CDR3 is made up of 14 amino acids. V lost 1 base and J lost 8; bases outside the gene matches: 6. Germline CDR1 is MDHEN and CDR2 is SYDVKM. The chain's CDR3 is CASSLYQGARGYTF. The CDR3 nucleotides are TGTGCCAGCAGTTTATATCAGGGGGCAAGGGGCTACACCTTC.

On this clone: The sample carries other DNA sequences with the same CDR3. CDR3 nucleotide sequence: TGTGCCAGCTCACCCCCCTCTAATGAAAAACTGTTTTTT. This translates into CASSPPSNEKLFF. The rearrangement joins TRBV18 to TRBJ1-4; D is ambiguous. The V gene's germline CDR1 is KGHSH and CDR2 LQKENI. This CDR3 has 13 amino acids. Trimming removed 3 bases at V and 3 bases at J, with 5 bases between.

This chain connects TRBV27 to TRBJ2-3, with 13 bases that match TRBD2. The CDR3 runs 15 residues. CDR1 MNHEY and CDR2 SMNVEV come from the germline V gene (reference sequence). V was clipped by 6 bases and J by 5 bases; unmatched bases: 5. CDR3 loop: CASRRRTSGGDTQYF. In nucleotides, the CDR3 is TGTGCCAGCAGGCGGAGGACTAGCGGGGGAGATACGCAGTATTTT.

The chain is built from TRBV6-5 and TRBJ1-4, with D unclear. Deletions cut 6 bases from V and 8 bases from J, with 16 bases between. Per the germline V gene, CDR1 is MNHEY and CDR2 is SVGAGI. The CDR3 consists of 14 residues. CDR3 sequence: CASRPGNKGEKLFF. The CDR3 bases are TGTGCCAGCAGACCGGGAAACAAAGGAGAAAAACTGTTTTTT.

J is TRBJ2-5 and V is TRBV12-5; D perhaps matches TRBD2 (6 bases). Looked up from germline, CDR1 is LGHNT and CDR2 is FRNRAP. Trimming shortened V by 6 bases and J by 5 bases, and 19 bases separated the two germline ends. This CDR3 spans 15 amino acids. CDR3 region: CASGAGTTAGETQYF. CDR3 coding DNA: TGTGCTAGTGGCGCAGGGACCACGGCGGGGGAGACCCAGTACTTC.

The chain joins TRBV15 to TRBJ1-2, with 7 nucleotides matching TRBD1. Unmatched junction bases numbered 9, after V lost 3 bases and J lost 5 bases. CDR3 length equals 15 residues. Germline V gene sequence: CDR1 LNHNV, CDR2 YYDKDF (reference sequence). The CDR3 reads CATSSTGTAFYGYTF. The CDR3, as DNA: TGTGCCACCAGCAGTACCGGGACAGCCTTTTATGGCTACACCTTC.

This rearrangement joins TRBV5-1 to TRBJ1-1, with a weak D call TRBD1 (6 bases). The germline CDR1 and CDR2 sequences are SGHRS and YFSETQ. V was trimmed by 0 bases and J by 2 bases, leaving 17 bases between them. The CDR3 has 17 residues. The CDR3 nucleotides are TGCGCCAGCAGCTTGGTAGGTGGGACAACGACAAACACTGAAGCTTTCTTT. Translated: CASSLVGGTTTNTEAFF.

The J gene is TRBJ1-1, the V gene TRBV4-1; D not resolved. The CDR3 sequence is 14 residues long. Trimming took 1 base from V and 4 from J, leaving 10 bases between them. Germline V gene sequence: CDR1 MGHRA, CDR2 YSYEKL. CDR3 protein: CASSQGAVFTEAFF. The DNA for the CDR3 is TGCGCCAGCAGCCAAGGGGCAGTTTTCACTGAAGCTTTCTTT.

The V call is TRBV5-3, the J call TRBJ1-2; unclear D gene. TRBV5-3 is an ORF; its function is uncertain. Between the trimmed V and J ends, which lost 0 bases and 5 bases, there was a span of 20 bases. The CDR3 contains 17 residues. The CDR3 reads CARSLGGWLAPWYGYTF. CDR3 bases: TGTGCCAGAAGCTTGGGTGGTTGGCTCGCCCCCTGGTATGGCTACACCTTC.

The V gene is TRBV2, the J gene TRBJ1-5; 8 nucleotides agree with TRBD1. CDR1 SNHLY and CDR2 FYNNEI come from the germline V gene. Trimming removed 4 bases from V and 6 bases from J; junction bases left unmatched: 5. The CDR3 spans 14 residues. The CDR3 DNA reads TGTGCCAGCAGTGGGACAGGGAGGGGTCAGCCCCAGCATTTT. It translates to CASSGTGRGQPQHF.

The CDR3 here is CSASEDRLKIVNEQFF. CDR3 coding DNA: TGCAGTGCTAGTGAGGACAGGTTAAAAATAGTCAATGAGCAGTTCTTC. The gene calls are TRBV20-1 and TRBJ2-1; 7 nucleotides agree with TRBD1. The ends lost 3 bases at V and 6 bases at J; junction bases unmatched: 14. This CDR3 comprises 16 residues. The germline CDR1 and CDR2 sequences are DFQATT and SNEGSKA (reference sequence).

This sequence joins TRBV7-6 and TRBJ1-1; D is ambiguous. Germline assignment: CDR1 SGHVS and CDR2 FNYEAQ. This CDR3 is 17 amino acids long. Trimming left V 3 bases short and J 0 bases short, with 17 bases between. The CDR3 is CASSLNLVSTMNTEAFF. DNA of the CDR3: TGTGCCAGCAGCTTGAATTTAGTTTCGACAATGAACACTGAAGCTTTCTTT. Based on the CDR3 plus reference TRBV7-6 and TRBJ1-1, the full variable domain is GAGVSQSPRYKVTKRGQDVALRCDPISGHVSLYWYRQALGQGPEFLTYFNYEAQQDKSGLPNDRFSAERPEGSISTLTIQRTEQRDSAMYRCASSLNLVSTMNTEAFFGQGTRLTVV.

V usage is TRBV29-1 and J usage is TRBJ2-1; D perhaps matches TRBD1 (5 bases). From germline, CDR1 is SQVTM and CDR2 ANQGSEA. Trimming removed 7 bases from V and 7 bases from J, with 14 bases in between. The CDR3 covers 12 residues. The DNA of the CDR3 is TGCAGCGCCGGCCCGACAGTAAATGAGCAGTTCTTC. This codes for CSAGPTVNEQFF.

This chain joins TRBV3-1 (or the pseudogene TRBV3-2) and TRBJ1-1; TRBD1 agrees at 8 bases. Per germline, CDR1 LGHDT and CDR2 YNNKEL (reference sequence). The CDR3 sequence is 12 residues long. Trimming removed 5 bases from V and 8 bases from J; junction bases left unmatched: 4. The CDR3 reads CASSSGTGEAFF. CDR3 nucleotide sequence: TGTGCCAGCAGCTCCGGGACAGGCGAAGCTTTCTTT.